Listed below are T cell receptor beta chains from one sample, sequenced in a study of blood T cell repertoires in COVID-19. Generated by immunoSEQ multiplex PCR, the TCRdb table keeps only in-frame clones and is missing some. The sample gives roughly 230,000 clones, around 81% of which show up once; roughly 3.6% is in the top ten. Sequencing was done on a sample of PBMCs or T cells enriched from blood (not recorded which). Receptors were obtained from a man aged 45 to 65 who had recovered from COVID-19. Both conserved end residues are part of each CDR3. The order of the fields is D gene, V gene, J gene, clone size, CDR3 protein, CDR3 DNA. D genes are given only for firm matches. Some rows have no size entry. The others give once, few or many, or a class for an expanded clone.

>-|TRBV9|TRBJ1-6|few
CASSVDGNSPLHF
TGTGCCAGCAGCGTAGACGGGAATTCACCCCTCCACTTT
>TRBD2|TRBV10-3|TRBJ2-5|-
CAISEVLAGWETQYF
TGTGCCATCAGTGAGGTGCTAGCGGGATGGGAGACCCAGTACTTC
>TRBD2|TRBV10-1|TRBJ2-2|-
CASQRGIGTGELFF
TGCGCCAGCCAGCGGGGTATAGGTACCGGGGAGCTGTTTTTT
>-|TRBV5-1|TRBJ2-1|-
CASSPGATYNEQFF
TGCGCCAGCAGCCCGGGTGCGACCTACAATGAGCAGTTCTTC
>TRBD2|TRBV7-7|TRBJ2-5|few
CASSLGASGQETQYF
TGTGCTAGCAGCTTAGGTGCTAGCGGCCAAGAGACCCAGTACTTC
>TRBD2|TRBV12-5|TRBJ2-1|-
CASGSGTSGRGTVYEQFF
TGTGCTAGTGGGTCCGGGACTAGCGGGAGGGGGACGGTTTATGAGCAGTTCTTC
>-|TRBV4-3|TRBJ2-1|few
CASSQGGSMGLSYNEQFF
TGCGCCAGCAGCCAAGGCGGGTCAATGGGCTTATCCTACAATGAGCAGTTCTTC
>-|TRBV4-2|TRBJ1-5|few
CASSQDPRQPQHF
TGTGCCAGCAGCCAAGATCCCCGTCAGCCCCAGCATTTT
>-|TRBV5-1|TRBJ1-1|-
CASSIDTGREAFF
TGCGCCAGCAGCATTGATACAGGCAGGGAAGCTTTCTTT
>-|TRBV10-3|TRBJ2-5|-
CAISDGSRGETQYF
TGTGCCATCAGCGACGGATCTCGAGGGGAGACCCAGTACTTC
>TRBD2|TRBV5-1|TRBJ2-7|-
CASQPSGRPYEQYF
TGCGCCAGCCAACCCAGCGGGAGACCCTACGAGCAGTACTTC
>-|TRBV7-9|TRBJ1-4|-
CASSSRAGVGEKLFF
TGTGCCAGCAGTTCTCGGGCAGGGGTGGGCGAAAAACTGTTTTTT
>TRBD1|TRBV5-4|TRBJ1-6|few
CASRGTANSPLHF
TGTGCCAGCCGAGGGACAGCGAATTCACCCCTCCACTTT
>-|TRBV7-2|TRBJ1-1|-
CASSPGLNTEAFF
TGTGCCAGCAGCCCAGGCTTGAACACTGAAGCTTTCTTT
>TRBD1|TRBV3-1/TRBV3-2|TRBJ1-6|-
CASSSGTGYNSPLHF
TGTGCCAGCAGCTCCGGGACAGGATATAATTCACCCCTCCACTTT
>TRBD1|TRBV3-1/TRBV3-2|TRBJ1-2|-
CASSQHGGQGAVGYTF
TGTGCCAGCAGCCAGCATGGGGGACAGGGGGCGGTTGGCTACACCTTC
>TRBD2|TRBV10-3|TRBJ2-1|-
CAISALAGDSKQFF
TGTGCCATCAGCGCCCTAGCGGGAGATTCTAAGCAGTTCTTC
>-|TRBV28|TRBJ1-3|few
CASSLANSGNTIYF
TGTGCCAGCAGTTTAGCTAATTCTGGAAACACCATATATTTT
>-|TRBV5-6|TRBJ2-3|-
CASSRRGVGLTDTQYF
TGTGCCAGCAGCCGGAGGGGAGTGGGGCTCACAGATACGCAGTATTTT
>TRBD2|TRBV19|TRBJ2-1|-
CASTPRLAGPSYNEQFF
TGTGCCAGTACCCCCCGCCTAGCGGGGCCTTCCTACAATGAGCAGTTCTTC
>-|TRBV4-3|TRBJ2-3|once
CASSQGHLSTDTQYF
TGCGCCAGCAGCCAGGGGCACCTAAGCACAGATACGCAGTATTTT
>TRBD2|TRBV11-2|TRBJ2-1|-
CASRTSGSYNEQFF
TGTGCCAGTCGAACTAGCGGCTCCTACAATGAGCAGTTCTTC
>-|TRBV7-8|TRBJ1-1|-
CASSPDRRTEAFF
TGTGCCAGCAGCCCGGATCGGAGGACTGAAGCTTTCTTT
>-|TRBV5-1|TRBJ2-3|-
CASSLSTIWGQNTQYF
TGCGCCAGCAGCCTAAGCACTATCTGGGGCCAGAATACGCAGTATTTT
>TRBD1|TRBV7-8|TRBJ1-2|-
CASSIGQVVGGYTF
TGTGCCAGCAGCATCGGACAGGTTGTGGGTGGCTACACCTTC
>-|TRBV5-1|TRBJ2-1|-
CASSLVGSTRVGVDNEQFF
TGCGCCAGCAGCTTGGTGGGATCTACTAGAGTGGGAGTTGACAATGAGCAGTTCTTC
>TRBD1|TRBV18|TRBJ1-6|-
CASSPQSGQSKNSPLHF
TGTGCCAGCTCACCCCAGTCGGGACAGTCGAAAAATTCACCCCTCCACTTT
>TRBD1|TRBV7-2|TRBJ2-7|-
CASSLLGQGEQYF
TGTGCCAGCAGCTTGTTGGGACAGGGCGAGCAGTACTTC
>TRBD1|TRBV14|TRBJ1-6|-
CASSYRNFGQVNSPLHF
TGTGCCAGCAGCTACAGGAACTTCGGACAGGTTAATTCACCCCTCCACTTT
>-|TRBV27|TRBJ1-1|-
CASSLKTGHTNTEAFF
TGTGCCAGCAGTCTAAAGACGGGACATACAAACACTGAAGCTTTCTTT
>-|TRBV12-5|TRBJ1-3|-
CASGRGGNTIYF
TGTGCTAGTGGTCGCGGAGGAAACACCATATATTTT
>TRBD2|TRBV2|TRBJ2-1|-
CASSDPAGIYNEQFF
TGTGCCAGCAGTGACCCAGCGGGAATCTACAATGAGCAGTTCTTC
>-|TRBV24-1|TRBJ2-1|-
CATSDLGSGDEQFF
TGTGCCACCAGTGATTTAGGTTCAGGGGACGAGCAGTTCTTC
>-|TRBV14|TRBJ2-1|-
CASSPQRLRAVEQFF
TGTGCCAGCAGCCCCCAGCGACTACGAGCTGTTGAGCAGTTCTTC
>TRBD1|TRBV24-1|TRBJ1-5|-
CATTLDAGQGNDQPQHF
TGTGCCACCACTCTCGACGCGGGACAGGGAAACGATCAGCCCCAGCATTTT
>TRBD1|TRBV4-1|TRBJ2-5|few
CASSQGDRQETQYF
TGCGCCAGCAGCCAAGGGGACAGGCAAGAGACCCAGTACTTC
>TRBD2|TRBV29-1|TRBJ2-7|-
CSVRTSGGLGQYF
TGCAGCGTTCGGACTAGCGGGGGCCTGGGGCAGTACTTC
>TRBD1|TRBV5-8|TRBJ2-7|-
CASNYPGQGYEQYF
TGTGCCAGCAACTATCCGGGACAGGGTTACGAGCAGTACTTC
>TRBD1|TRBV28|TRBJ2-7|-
CASSPGTGLYEQYF
TGTGCCAGCAGTCCCGGGACAGGACTCTACGAGCAGTACTTC
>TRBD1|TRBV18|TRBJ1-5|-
CASSQGGSDQPQHF
TGTGCCAGCTCCCAGGGGGGAAGCGATCAGCCCCAGCATTTT
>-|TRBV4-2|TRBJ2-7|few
CASSQERRDSTYEQYF
TGTGCCAGCAGCCAAGAGAGGAGGGACAGCACCTACGAGCAGTACTTC
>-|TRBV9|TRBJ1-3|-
CASSPRLGNTIYF
TGTGCCAGCAGCCCCCGTCTCGGAAACACCATATATTTT
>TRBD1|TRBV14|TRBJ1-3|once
CASSQGGQGRLRGNTIYF
TGTGCCAGCAGCCAAGGGGGACAGGGAAGATTGAGAGGAAACACCATATATTTT
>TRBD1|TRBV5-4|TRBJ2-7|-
CASSPGQGAIISEQYF
TGTGCCAGCAGCCCCGGACAGGGGGCGATCATATCCGAGCAGTACTTC
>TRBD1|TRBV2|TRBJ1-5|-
CASKVQGNQPQHF
TGTGCCAGCAAGGTACAGGGGAATCAGCCCCAGCATTTT
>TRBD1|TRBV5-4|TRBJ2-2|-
CASSPTGGAYTGELFF
TGTGCCAGCAGCCCTACAGGGGGCGCATATACCGGGGAGCTGTTTTTT
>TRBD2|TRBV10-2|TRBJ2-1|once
CASRPGTSGRGDEQFF
TGCGCCAGCAGACCCGGGACTAGCGGGAGGGGTGATGAGCAGTTCTTC